This T cell receptor beta chain was retrieved from a study of T cells after posttransplantation cyclophosphamide. Concerning this clone: Antigen unknown.

TCRdb keeps only in-frame clones here, not all; method: immunoSEQ multiplex PCR. The sample contains 8,000 to 10,000 clones, around 92% of which appear only once. Sampled 1 year posttransplant, controls received myeloablative marrow transplants, methotrexate and a calcineurin inhibitor. Study-wide findings and caveats: Tissue-infiltrating T cells from skin or gut overlapped little with blood T cells. Recipient CMV seropositivity and CMV reactivation strongly tracked TRB clonality. Later post-transplant blood repertoires were often dominated by donor CD8+ memory clones.

J gave up 10 bases and V 1 base, and 3 bases lay outside the gene matches. The CDR3 has 14 amino acids. Germline assignment: CDR1 SGHAT and CDR2 FQNNGV. Sequenced here: PBMCs, sampled roughly 67 weeks after allogeneic stem cell transplant with calcineurin inhibitor and methotrexate. The chain joins TRBV11-2 to TRBJ2-1, with 11 bases fitting TRBD1. The clonotype comes from a male patient between 45 and 60 years old who received an allogeneic stem cell transplant from an unrelated donor, was CMV-positive, and had chronic GVHD only. Part of the T cell pool may stem from the graft donor. The CDR3 region has the DNA TGTGCCAGCAGCTTAGGGACAGGGGGCGGGGAGCAGTTCTTC. Protein: CASSLGTGGGEQFF.